A single sample gave rise to the 24 T cell receptor beta chains below, sequenced in a study of T cell responses to AZD1222 COVID-19 vaccine. Assay used: immunoSEQ multiplex PCR; TCRdb lists only in-frame clones, some missing. This table has around 130,000 clones, 70% to 90% appearing once. The sequenced sample was peripheral blood, obtained on day 0 of AZD1222 vaccination. Every receptor here comes from an adult in good health.

The genes are TRBV11-2 and TRBJ2-7, with D hard to call. Trimming removed 7 bases from V and 3 bases from J, with 10 bases in between. The CDR3 length is 12 residues. The germline V gene encodes CDR1 SGHAT and CDR2 FQNNGV. The CDR3 loop reads CASTRQGYEQYF. In DNA, the CDR3 is TGTGCCAGCACCCGCCAAGGCTACGAGCAGTACTTC.

J is TRBJ2-7 and V is TRBV29-1; weak D call: TRBD2 (6 bases). The CDR3 totals 12 residues. V gave up 7 bases and J gave up 3 bases, with 13 bases separating them. Germline V lookup: CDR1 SQVTM, CDR2 ANQGSEA. CDR3 protein: CSAASDRYEQYF. CDR3 in DNA: TGCAGCGCCGCTAGCGACCGCTACGAGCAGTACTTC.

The J gene is TRBJ1-2, the V gene TRBV7-2; TRBD1 matches 10 bases. From germline, CDR1 is SGHTA and CDR2 FQGNSA. CDR3 size: 14 residues. After removal of 1 base from V and 4 bases from J, the junction contained 0 bases not matched to a gene. The CDR3 DNA sequence: TGTGCCAGCAGCTTAGGGGACAGGGGCTATGGCTACACCTTC. This gives the protein CASSLGDRGYGYTF.

J is TRBJ1-5 and V is TRBV4-2; no definite D call. Deletions cut 0 bases from V and 1 base from J, with 7 bases between. CDR1 is LGHNA, CDR2 YNFKEQ, per germline. The CDR3 covers 15 residues. The CDR3 loop reads CASSQDSGSNQPQHF. CDR3 sequence (DNA): TGTGCCAGCAGCCAAGATTCCGGGAGCAATCAGCCCCAGCATTTT.

The chain carries TRBV7-2 and TRBJ2-3; possibly TRBD1 or TRBD2 for D (5 bases each). Between the trimmed V and J ends, which lost 3 bases and 4 bases, there was a span of 17 bases. Germline-derived CDR1 and CDR2 are SGHTA and FQGNSA. The CDR3 is 16 amino acids. This CDR3 reads CASSLSWGSGADTQYF. In DNA, the CDR3 is TGTGCCAGCAGCTTGAGTTGGGGGTCAGGCGCAGATACGCAGTATTTT. The variable domain in full, completed from reference TRBV7-2 and TRBJ2-3, reads GAGVSQSPSNKVTEKGKDVELRCDPISGHTALYWYRQSLGQGLEFLIYFQGNSAPDKSGLPSDRFSAERTGGSVSTLTIQRTQQEDSAVYLCASSLSWGSGADTQYFGPGTRLTVL.

The DNA for the CDR3 is TGCGCCAGCAGCCAGGGAGATCCTGGAAACACCATATATTTT. Translated, it gives CASSQGDPGNTIYF. The chain is built from TRBV5-1 and TRBJ1-3, with TRBD1 as a possible D gene (5 bases). V was shortened by 4 bases and J by 2 bases, with 10 bases between the two germline ends. Germline-derived CDR1 and CDR2 are SGHRS and YFSETQ. The CDR3 spans 14 residues.

The rearrangement uses TRBV11-2 and TRBJ2-3; the D gene is possibly TRBD2 (6 bases). The CDR3 is 15 amino acids. V was shortened by 0 bases and J by 4 bases, with 11 bases between the two germline ends. Germline CDR1 and CDR2: SGHAT and FQNNGV. The CDR3 loop reads CASSLERSGPDTQYF. Written as DNA, the CDR3 is TGTGCCAGCAGCTTAGAACGCAGCGGGCCAGATACGCAGTATTTT.

CDR3 loop: CAWSVLTRYNEQFF. The DNA for the CDR3 is TGTGCCTGGAGTGTACTAACTAGATACAATGAGCAGTTCTTC. This sequence joins TRBV30 and TRBJ2-1; tentatively, D is TRBD2 (5 bases). The length of the CDR3 is 14 residues. CDR1 GTSNPN and CDR2 SVGIG come from the germline V gene (reference sequence). Trimming stripped 0 bases from V and 4 bases from J, with 10 bases between.

The rearrangement joins TRBV6-2 or TRBV6-3 to TRBJ1-5, with 7 nucleotides matching TRBD1. Germline V gives CDR1 MNHEY, CDR2 SVGEGT. V lost 0 bases, J lost 1 base, and 3 bases stayed unmatched. This CDR3 region has 16 residues. The CDR3 region is CASSYSGRGSNQPQHF. For the CDR3, the DNA is TGTGCCAGCAGTTACTCGGGCAGGGGGAGCAATCAGCCCCAGCATTTT.

This clone turned up a few times. This sequence joins TRBV12-5 and TRBJ1-2; tentatively, D is TRBD1 (5 bases). V dropped 0 bases and J dropped 5 bases, with 19 bases sitting between them. CDR1 and CDR2 (germline): LGHNT, FRNRAP. The CDR3 totals 17 residues. For the CDR3, the DNA is TGTGCTAGTGGTTTGGTAATACGCAACGGGACTGAGTATGGCTACACCTTC. Translating it yields CASGLVIRNGTEYGYTF.

The V and J genes are TRBV19 and TRBJ1-1, with a weak D call TRBD1 (6 bases). Germline CDR1 reads LNHDA; CDR2 reads SQIVND (reference sequence). With 5 bases removed from V and 0 bases from J, the gap between germline ends came to 22 bases. This CDR3 has 18 residues. The DNA for the CDR3 is TGTGCCAGTAGTGTGCCCCAAGGCGGGGGGCGCATGAACACTGAAGCTTTCTTT. Its translation: CASSVPQGGGRMNTEAFF.

This clone was seen a few times. This chain uses TRBV7-8 with TRBJ1-1; D gene unclear. V shed 6 bases and J shed 0 bases, with 14 bases lying between them. CDR3 length: 15 amino acids. CDR1 and CDR2 (germline): SGHVS, FQNEAQ. The CDR3 loop reads CASRSLPQMNTEAFF. DNA of the CDR3: TGTGCCAGCAGGTCACTCCCCCAGATGAACACTGAAGCTTTCTTT.

The V gene is TRBV7-9, the J gene TRBJ1-2, with 7 positions matching TRBD1. CDR3 length equals 13 residues. V shed 2 bases and J 6 bases; nucleotides not matched to a gene: 3. CDR1 and CDR2 from the germline V gene are SEHNR and FQNEAQ (reference sequence). CDR3: CASSLTGVNGYTF. In DNA, the CDR3 is TGTGCCAGCAGCTTAACAGGGGTCAATGGCTACACCTTC.

This clone was seen a handful of times. The CDR3 protein is CASSVSLLEAFF. CDR3 in DNA: TGTGCCAGCAGCGTTTCGCTTCTCGAAGCTTTCTTT. V usage is TRBV2 and J usage is TRBJ1-1; no firm D call. Per the germline V gene, CDR1 is SNHLY and CDR2 is FYNNEI. V lost 6 bases and J lost 8, with 13 bases in between. The CDR3 extends over 12 amino acids.

The chain carries TRBV7-9 and TRBJ1-2, with D unclear. V was cut by 1 base and J by 8 bases, with 5 bases left in between. The germline gives CDR1 SEHNR, CDR2 FQNEAQ (reference sequence). The CDR3 covers 11 residues. The chain's CDR3 is CASSLGGGYTF. CDR3 in DNA: TGTGCCAGCAGCTTAGGAGGAGGCTACACCTTC. Full variable domain (remainder filled in from reference TRBV7-9 and TRBJ1-2): DTGVSQNPRHKITKRGQNVTFRCDPISEHNRLYWYRQTLGQGPEFLTYFQNEAQLEKSRLLSDRFSAERPKGSFSTLEIQRTEQGDSAMYLCASSLGGGYTFGSGTRLTVV.

The chain couples TRBV5-6 to TRBJ1-6, with D perhaps TRBD1 (6 bases). Trimming left V 3 bases short and J 6 bases short, with 19 bases between. The CDR3 totals 17 residues. Germline assignment: CDR1 SGHDT and CDR2 YYEEEE. CDR3 residues: CASSSRTGFLSNSPLHF. The CDR3 DNA reads as TGTGCCAGCAGCTCCAGAACAGGGTTCCTCTCTAATTCACCCCTCCACTTT.

This chain uses TRBV15 with TRBJ2-1; D ambiguous. In germline, CDR1 is LNHNV, CDR2 YYDKDF (reference sequence). The CDR3 covers 13 residues. Trimming shortened V by 0 bases and J by 14 bases, and 14 bases separated the two germline ends. The CDR3 DNA follows: TGTGCCACCAGCAGAGATAGGGTAATAGGGAAGTTCTTC. Translating gives CATSRDRVIGKFF. The full variable domain, in which reference TRBV15 and TRBJ2-1 provide the parts outside the CDR3, is DAMVIQNPRYQVTQFGKPVTLSCSQTLNHNVMYWYQQKSSQAPKLLFHYYDKDFNNEADTPDNFQSRRPNTSFCFLDIRSPGLGDTAMYLCATSRDRVIGKFFGPGTRLTVL.

The chain employs TRBV18 and TRBJ1-1, with D perhaps TRBD1 (6 bases). Trimming cost V 1 base and J 4 bases, with 13 bases left between them. The CDR3 is made up of 15 amino acids. Per germline, CDR1 KGHSH and CDR2 LQKENI. CDR3 protein: CASSPRDTRGTEAFF. The CDR3 DNA is TGTGCCAGCTCACCACGGGACACCCGGGGCACTGAAGCTTTCTTT.

V is TRBV7-2 and J is TRBJ1-2; D is perhaps TRBD1 (6 bases). This CDR3 has 14 residues. From germline, CDR1 is SGHTA and CDR2 FQGNSA. Trimming cost V 6 bases and J 8 bases, with 19 bases left between them. The CDR3 protein is CASSYYRAGEGYTF. In DNA, the CDR3 is TGTGCCAGCAGTTACTACAGGGCAGGGGAAGGCTACACCTTC.

The chain has TRBV4-1 and TRBJ1-5; D unresolved. The CDR3 is made up of 17 amino acids. V dropped 1 base and J dropped 1 base, with 14 bases sitting between them. Germline values: CDR1 MGHRA, CDR2 YSYEKL. CDR3 loop: CASSQANMGLSNQPQHF. The CDR3 DNA follows: TGCGCCAGCAGCCAAGCGAATATGGGTTTGAGCAATCAGCCCCAGCATTTT.

The chain combines TRBV10-1 with TRBJ2-7; tentative D call: TRBD2 (5 bases). CDR3 length: 16 amino acids. V was cut by 2 bases and J by 4 bases, with 18 bases left in between. CDR1 is WNHNN, CDR2 SYGVQD, per germline (reference sequence). The CDR3 loop reads CASSEAGLFGEYEQYF. CDR3 bases: TGCGCCAGCAGTGAGGCCGGCCTTTTCGGGGAATACGAGCAGTACTTC.

This clone was observed once. The chain uses TRBV5-1 and TRBJ2-3; D possibly uses TRBD1 or TRBD2 (5 bases each). Trimming took 0 bases from V and 2 from J, leaving 16 bases between them. CDR1 and CDR2 (germline): SGHRS, YFSETQ. The CDR3 totals 17 residues. The CDR3 reads CASSLGWGRGVTDTQYF. The CDR3 DNA is TGCGCCAGCAGCTTGGGGTGGGGGAGAGGAGTCACAGATACGCAGTATTTT. Drawing the rest from reference TRBV5-1 and TRBJ2-3, the complete variable domain is KAGVTQTPRYLIKTRGQQVTLSCSPISGHRSVSWYQQTPGQGLQFLFEYFSETQRNKGNFPGRFSGRQFSNSRSEMNVSTLELGDSALYLCASSLGWGRGVTDTQYFGPGTRLTVL.

On this clone: Other DNA variants within this sample encode the same CDR3. The chain joins TRBV19 to TRBJ1-4; D unresolved. The CDR3 length is 12 residues. CDR1 LNHDA and CDR2 SQIVND come from the germline V gene (reference sequence). Trimming took 1 base from V and 9 from J, leaving 6 bases between them. As DNA, the CDR3 is TGTGCCAGTAGTATAGGAGGCAAAAAACTGTTTTTT. Translation gives CASSIGGKKLFF.

The chain joins TRBV11-2 to TRBJ2-7; D is perhaps TRBD1 or TRBD2 (5 bases each). The CDR3 sequence is 12 residues long. The V end was cut by 1 base, the J end by 8 bases, with 9 bases between. Germline values: CDR1 SGHAT, CDR2 FQNNGV. CDR3 protein: CASSLGGAKQYF. In DNA, the CDR3 is TGTGCCAGCAGCTTAGGAGGGGCCAAGCAGTACTTC. The full variable domain, with the rest looked up from reference TRBV11-2 and TRBJ2-7, is EAGVAQSPRYKIIEKRQSVAFWCNPISGHATLYWYQQILGQGPKLLIQFQNNGVVDDSQLPKDRFSAERLKGVDSTLKIQPAKLEDSAVYLCASSLGGAKQYFGPGTRLTVT.